The T cell receptor beta chain under discussion was sequenced for a study of T cells in Graves' hyperthyroidism and ophthalmopathy. The study's findings and limits: Appearing also in blood were most of the thyroid clonotypes expanded above 0.001.

For this clonotype: Antigen: not known.

Regions amplified from RNA transcripts were the TCR beta CDR3 regions. HTBI primers were used for first-round RT-PCR of the TCR CDR3. MiXCR, run by TCRdb on the multiplex PCR reads, gives a single entry per CDR3 protein. The repertoire includes some 300,000 distinct CDR3 sequences, roughly 18% of them detected once, and roughly 39% sits in the top ten. CDR3 size: 13 residues. The V and J ends lost 3 bases and 7 bases respectively, with 12 bases between them. CDR1 and CDR2 (germline): MDHEN, SYDVKM. The chain employs TRBV28 and TRBJ1-2, with a tentative D call TRBD1 (5 bases). This clonotype originated in a man aged 45-65 years with Graves' ophthalmopathy. Sequencing was carried out using blood. CDR3 sequence: CASSLWQGSGYTF. The CDR3 DNA reads TGTGCCAGCAGTTTGTGGCAGGGAAGTGGCTACACCTTC.